This T cell receptor beta chain was found in a study of blood T cell repertoires in COVID-19. Germline lookup yields CDR1 SGHDN and CDR2 FVKESK. V was clipped by 4 bases and J by 4 bases, with 16 bases between them. The CDR3 spans 15 residues. This table comes from immunoSEQ multiplex PCR, and its TCRdb copy is limited to in-frame clones, with some not included. The repertoire has some 380,000 clones, roughly four fifths of them found once; the top ten carry approximately 1%. The source material was peripheral blood. The gene calls are TRBV14 and TRBJ1-2; D is perhaps TRBD1 (5 bases). The sequence derives from a human donor with acute or convalescent COVID-19. The donor label of this sample is uncertain. This chain's CDR3 is CASSPGLGGTYGYTF. The CDR3, as DNA: TGTGCCAGCAGCCCTGGGCTGGGGGGAACCTATGGCTACACCTTC.